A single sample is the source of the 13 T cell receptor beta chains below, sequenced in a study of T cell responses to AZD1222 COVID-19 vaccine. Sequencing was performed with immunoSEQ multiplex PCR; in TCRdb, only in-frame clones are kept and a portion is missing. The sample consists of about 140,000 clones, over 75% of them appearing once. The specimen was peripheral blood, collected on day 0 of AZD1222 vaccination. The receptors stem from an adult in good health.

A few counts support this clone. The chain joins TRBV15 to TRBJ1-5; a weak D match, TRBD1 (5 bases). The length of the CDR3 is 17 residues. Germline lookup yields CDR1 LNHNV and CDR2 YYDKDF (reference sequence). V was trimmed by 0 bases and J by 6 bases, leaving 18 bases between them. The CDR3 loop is CATSRESGDGAFQPQHF. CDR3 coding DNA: TGTGCCACCAGCAGAGAATCGGGGGACGGGGCCTTTCAGCCCCAGCATTTT.

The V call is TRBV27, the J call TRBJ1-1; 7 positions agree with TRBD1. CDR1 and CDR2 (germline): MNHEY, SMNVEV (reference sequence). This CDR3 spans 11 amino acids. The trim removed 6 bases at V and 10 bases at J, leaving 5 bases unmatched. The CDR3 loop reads CASRGTARAFF. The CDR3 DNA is TGTGCCAGCAGGGGGACAGCCCGAGCTTTCTTT.

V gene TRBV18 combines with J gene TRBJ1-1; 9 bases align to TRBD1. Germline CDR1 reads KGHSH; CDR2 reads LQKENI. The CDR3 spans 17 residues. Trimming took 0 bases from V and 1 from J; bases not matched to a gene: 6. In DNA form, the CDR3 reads TGTGCCAGCTCACCACCCCAGGGACAGGGAGAGAACACTGAAGCTTTCTTT. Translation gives CASSPPQGQGENTEAFF. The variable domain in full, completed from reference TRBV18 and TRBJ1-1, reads NAGVMQNPRHLVRRRGQEARLRCSPMKGHSHVYWYRQLPEEGLKFMVYLQKENIIDESGMPKERFSAEFPKEGPSILRIQQVVRGDSAAYFCASSPPQGQGENTEAFFGQGTRLTVV.

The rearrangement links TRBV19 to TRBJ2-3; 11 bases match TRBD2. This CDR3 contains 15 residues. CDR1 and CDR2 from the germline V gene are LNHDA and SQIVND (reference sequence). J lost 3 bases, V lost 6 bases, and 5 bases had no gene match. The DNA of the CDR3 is TGTGCCAGTAGCCTAACTAGCGGGGGAACAGATACGCAGTATTTT. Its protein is CASSLTSGGTDTQYF.

Written as DNA, the CDR3 is TGTGCCACGAAATTGGGACAGGGGGCGCCCGGAAACACCATATATTTT. This gives the protein CATKLGQGAPGNTIYF. This chain connects TRBV15 to TRBJ1-3; 12 nucleotides match TRBD1. There are 16 residues in the CDR3. Losses at the gene ends were 9 bases for V and 4 bases for J; bases not matched to a gene: 10. Germline loops: CDR1 LNHNV, CDR2 YYDKDF (reference sequence).

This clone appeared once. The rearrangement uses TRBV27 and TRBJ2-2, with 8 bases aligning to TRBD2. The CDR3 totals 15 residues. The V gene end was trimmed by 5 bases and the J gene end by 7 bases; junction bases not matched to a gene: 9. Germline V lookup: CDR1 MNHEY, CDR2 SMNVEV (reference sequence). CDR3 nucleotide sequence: TGTGCCAGCAGTCCCCTTCGGGGGGGCCGCGGGGAGCTGTTTTTT. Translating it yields CASSPLRGGRGELFF.

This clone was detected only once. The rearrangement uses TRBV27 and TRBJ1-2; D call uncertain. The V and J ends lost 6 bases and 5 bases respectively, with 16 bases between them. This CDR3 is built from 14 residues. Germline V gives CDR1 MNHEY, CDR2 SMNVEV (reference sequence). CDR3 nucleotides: TGTGCCAGCAGCAGGTCAGGCCAGGAGTATGGCTACACCTTC. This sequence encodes CASSRSGQEYGYTF.

CDR3 sequence (DNA): TGTGCCAGCAACACTGGGGGGGGTGCCGGCTACACCTTC. Translation gives CASNTGGGAGYTF. The chain uses TRBV3-1 (or the pseudogene TRBV3-2) and TRBJ1-2; D is perhaps TRBD1 (5 bases). CDR3 length equals 13 residues. V lost 7 bases and J 8 bases, leaving 17 bases between the germline ends. Germline-derived CDR1 and CDR2 are LGHDT and YNNKEL (reference sequence).

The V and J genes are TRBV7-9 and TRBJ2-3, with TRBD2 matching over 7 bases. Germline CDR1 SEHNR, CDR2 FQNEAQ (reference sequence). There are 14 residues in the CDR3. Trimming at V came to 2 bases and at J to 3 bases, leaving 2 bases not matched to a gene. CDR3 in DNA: TGTGCCAGCAGCTTATCCGGGGGGACAGATACGCAGTATTTT. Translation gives CASSLSGGTDTQYF.

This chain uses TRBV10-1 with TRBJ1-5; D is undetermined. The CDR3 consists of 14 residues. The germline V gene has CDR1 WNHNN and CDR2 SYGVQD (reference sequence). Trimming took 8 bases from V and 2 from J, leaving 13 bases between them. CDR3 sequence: CASYEGRGNQPQHF. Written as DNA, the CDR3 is TGCGCCAGCTACGAGGGTAGGGGCAATCAGCCCCAGCATTTT.

The chain's CDR3 is CATSDQGTGGNGEQYF. The CDR3 DNA is TGTGCCACCAGTGATCAGGGGACAGGGGGAAATGGAGAGCAGTACTTC. The chain carries TRBV24-1 and TRBJ2-7, with TRBD1 matching over 11 bases. Germline-derived CDR1 and CDR2 are KGHDR and SFDVKD. The CDR3 spans 16 residues. J was trimmed by 7 bases and V by 3 bases; bases with no gene match: 10.

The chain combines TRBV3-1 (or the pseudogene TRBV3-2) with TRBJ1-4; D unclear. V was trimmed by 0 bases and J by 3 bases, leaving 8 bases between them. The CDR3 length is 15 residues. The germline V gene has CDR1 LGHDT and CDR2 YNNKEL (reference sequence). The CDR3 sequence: CASSQDPFANEKLFF. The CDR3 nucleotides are TGTGCCAGCAGCCAAGATCCTTTCGCTAATGAAAAACTGTTTTTT.

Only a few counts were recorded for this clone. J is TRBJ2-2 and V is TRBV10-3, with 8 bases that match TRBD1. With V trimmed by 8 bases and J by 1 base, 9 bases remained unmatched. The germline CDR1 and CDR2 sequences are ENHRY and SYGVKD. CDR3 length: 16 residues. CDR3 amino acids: CAIEAGGSQNTGELFF. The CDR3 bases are TGTGCCATCGAAGCAGGGGGCTCCCAGAACACCGGGGAGCTGTTTTTT.